The clone carrying this T cell receptor beta chain was seen only a few times. Its antigen remains unknown. Noted time point: late sampling 161 to 241 days after vaccination in a few convalescent patients. Sample treatment: roughly 10-day PBMC culture with coronavirus spike peptide pools or control peptides (ViraFEST assay). This CDR3 spans 13 amino acids. CDR1 and CDR2 from the germline V gene are SGHNT and YENEEA. J lost 10 bases, V lost 7 bases, and 10 bases had no gene match. The data were obtained in a study of vaccination and CD4 T cells after COVID-19. The Oncomine TCR Beta short-read assay was applied to DNA of cultured CD4+ T cells. Cultured CD4+ T cells were the source of extracted genomic DNA. TCRdb re-analysed the PCR reads in MiXCR, keeping a single row per CDR3 protein. The table shows 18,000 or so distinct CDR3 sequences, with approximately 40% occurring only once.

This sequence originates from a human donor who had recovered from COVID-19. Sequences were derived from CD4+ T cells from blood, cultured in vitro, sampled about 7 months after SARS-CoV-2 vaccination. The V and J genes are TRBV11-3 and TRBJ1-1; 9 positions match TRBD1. CDR3 sequence: CASTVSGTGRAFF. CDR3 sequence (DNA): TGTGCCAGCACCGTTTCCGGGACAGGGCGAGCTTTCTTT.